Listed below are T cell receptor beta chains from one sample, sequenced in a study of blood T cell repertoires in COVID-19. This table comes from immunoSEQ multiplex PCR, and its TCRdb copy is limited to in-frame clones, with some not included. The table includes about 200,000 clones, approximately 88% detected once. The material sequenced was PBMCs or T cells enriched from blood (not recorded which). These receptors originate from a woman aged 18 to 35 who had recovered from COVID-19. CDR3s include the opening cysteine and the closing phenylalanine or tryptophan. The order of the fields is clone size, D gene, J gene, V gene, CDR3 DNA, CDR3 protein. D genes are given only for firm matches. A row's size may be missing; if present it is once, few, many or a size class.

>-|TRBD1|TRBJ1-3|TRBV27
TGTGCCAGCAGACAGACAGGGCAGACAAACGTTGGAAACACCATATATTTT
CASRQTGQTNVGNTIYF
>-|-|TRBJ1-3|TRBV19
TGTGCCAGTAGTACCAGCCCAGGCGGAAACACCATATATTTT
CASSTSPGGNTIYF
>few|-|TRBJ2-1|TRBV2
TGTGCCAGCAGCCGCGACAGCAATGAGCAGTTCTTC
CASSRDSNEQFF
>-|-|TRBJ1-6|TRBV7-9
TGTGCCAGCAGCTTATTAGAGCTAGGAAATTCACCCCTCCACTTT
CASSLLELGNSPLHF
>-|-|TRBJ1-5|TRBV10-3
TGTGCCATCAGTGACGGGGGTGGCAATCAGCCCCAGCATTTT
CAISDGGGNQPQHF
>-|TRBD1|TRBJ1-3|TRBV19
TGTGCCAGTAGTCCGAGGACAGGGGGCGCCGGAAACACCATATATTTT
CASSPRTGGAGNTIYF
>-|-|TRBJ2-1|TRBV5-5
TGTGCCAGCAGCTTGGGTGCGGTTGCCAATGAGCAGTTCTTC
CASSLGAVANEQFF
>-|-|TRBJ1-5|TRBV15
TGTGCCACCAGCCACTCGGGTGGGAGTCAGCCCCAGCATTTT
CATSHSGGSQPQHF
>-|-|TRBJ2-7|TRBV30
TGTGCCTGGAGCGGGGGATTATCCTACGAGCAGTACTTC
CAWSGGLSYEQYF
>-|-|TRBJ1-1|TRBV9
TGTGCCAGCAGCCCCGGGACTGGGGGCACTGAAGCTTTCTTT
CASSPGTGGTEAFF
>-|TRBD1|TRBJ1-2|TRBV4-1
TGCGCCAGCAGCTCACAAACGTCCGGGCAGGGGGCGATCGGCTACACCTTC
CASSSQTSGQGAIGYTF
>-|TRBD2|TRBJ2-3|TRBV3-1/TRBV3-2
TGTGCCAGCAGCCAAGATTTTGGGGGGACTAGCACTTTCTCAGATACGCAGTATTTT
CASSQDFGGTSTFSDTQYF
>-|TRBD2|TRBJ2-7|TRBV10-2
TGCGCCAGCAGTGACTTGCGGGGGGGGGCCTACGAGCAGTACTTC
CASSDLRGGAYEQYF
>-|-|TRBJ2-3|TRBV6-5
TGTGCCAGCAGGACAAAGGGGGGGCCATACGATACGCAGTATTTT
CASRTKGGPYDTQYF